This TCR beta chain stems from a study of OX40 agonist ivuxolimab in advanced cancers. TCRdb keeps only in-frame clones here, not all; method: immunoSEQ multiplex PCR. Of fewer than 90,000 clones listed, 65% to 90% are singletons. V lost 1 base to trimming and J lost 8 bases, with 9 bases between them. The V gene's germline CDR1 is SGHDT and CDR2 YYEEEE. The CDR3 runs 12 residues. Study-level findings and limits: At doses 0.1 to 3.0 mg/kg, CD4+ and CD8+ clones expanded.

Drawing of blood for sampling happened at baseline, at cycle 4 day 1, and at cycle 7 day 1. This clone was observed a single time. Its antigen is not known. Sequenced material: CD4+ or CD8+ T cells sorted from blood, taken in a trial of the OX40 agonist ivuxolimab. The sequence was collected from an adult with an advanced solid tumor such as melanoma, head and neck, liver or kidney cancer. The rearrangement joins TRBV5-6 to TRBJ1-2; D call uncertain. The CDR3 protein is CASSLRAEGYTF. CDR3 sequence (DNA): TGTGCCAGCAGCTTGAGGGCAGAAGGCTACACCTTC.